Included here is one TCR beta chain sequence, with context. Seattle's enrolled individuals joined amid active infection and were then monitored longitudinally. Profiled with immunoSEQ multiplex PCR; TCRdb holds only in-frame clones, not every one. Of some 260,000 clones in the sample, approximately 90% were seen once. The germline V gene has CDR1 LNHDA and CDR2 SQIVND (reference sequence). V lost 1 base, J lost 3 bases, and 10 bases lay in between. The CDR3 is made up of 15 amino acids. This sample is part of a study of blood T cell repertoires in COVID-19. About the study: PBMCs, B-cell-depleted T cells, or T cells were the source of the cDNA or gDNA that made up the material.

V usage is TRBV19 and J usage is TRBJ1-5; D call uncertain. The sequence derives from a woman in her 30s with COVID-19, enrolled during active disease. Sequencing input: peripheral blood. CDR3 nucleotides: TGTGCCAGTAGTATAGTGTACAGCAACAATCAGCCCCAGCATTTT. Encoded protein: CASSIVYSNNQPQHF.